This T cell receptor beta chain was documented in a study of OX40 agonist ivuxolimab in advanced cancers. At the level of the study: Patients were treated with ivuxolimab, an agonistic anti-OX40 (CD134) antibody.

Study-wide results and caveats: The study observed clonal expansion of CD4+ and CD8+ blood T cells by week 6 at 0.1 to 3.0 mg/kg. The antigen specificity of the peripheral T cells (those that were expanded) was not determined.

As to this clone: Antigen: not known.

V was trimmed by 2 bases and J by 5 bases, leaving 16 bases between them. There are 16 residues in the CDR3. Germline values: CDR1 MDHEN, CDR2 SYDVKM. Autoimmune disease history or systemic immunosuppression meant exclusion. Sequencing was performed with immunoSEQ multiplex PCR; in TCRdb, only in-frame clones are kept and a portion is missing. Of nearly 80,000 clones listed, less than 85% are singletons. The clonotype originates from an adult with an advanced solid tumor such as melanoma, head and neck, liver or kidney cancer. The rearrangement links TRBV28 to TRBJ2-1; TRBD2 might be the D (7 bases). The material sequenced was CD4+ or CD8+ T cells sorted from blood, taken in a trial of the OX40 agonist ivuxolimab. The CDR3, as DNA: TGTGCCAGCAGTTTACGCCGGGGGGCTGGGGACAATGAGCAGTTCTTC. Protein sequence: CASSLRRGAGDNEQFF.